Listed here are 19 T cell receptor beta chains from one sample, sequenced in a study of T cell changes during pregnancy in multiple sclerosis. TCRdb's copy holds only in-frame clones and misses some; the assay was immunoSEQ multiplex PCR. The sample comprises tens of thousands of clones, around 94% of which are singletons, and about 2% rests with the top ten. The sample consisted of peripheral blood, taken in the third trimester of pregnancy. These receptors came from a female donor in good health, enrolled as a control in a pregnancy study.

The genes are TRBV28 and TRBJ2-5, with 14 nucleotides matching TRBD2. The CDR3 spans 17 residues. Germline CDR1 and CDR2: MDHEN and SYDVKM. Losses at the gene ends were 7 bases for V and 4 bases for J; bases not matched to a gene: 11. The CDR3 region has the DNA TGTGCCAGCACCTTTGGGACTAGCGGGAGCTTCGGAGAGACCCAGTACTTC. It codes for CASTFGTSGSFGETQYF.

V is TRBV7-9 and J is TRBJ2-1, with 9 bases aligning to TRBD2. Germline CDR1 SEHNR, CDR2 FQNEAQ (reference sequence). V lost 6 bases, J lost 5 bases, and 8 bases stayed unmatched. The CDR3 consists of 15 residues. CDR3 sequence reads: CASRPAGGPHNEQFF. The CDR3 DNA reads TGTGCCAGCAGGCCTGCGGGAGGGCCCCACAATGAGCAGTTCTTC.

The chain couples TRBV5-1 to TRBJ2-3; TRBD2 agrees at 16 bases. J was trimmed by 5 bases and V by 4 bases; bases with no gene match: 7. The CDR3 runs 17 residues. Germline CDR1 is SGHRS and CDR2 is YFSETQ. CDR3: CASSLKGLAGGLDTQYF. In DNA, the CDR3 is TGCGCCAGCAGCCTCAAGGGACTAGCGGGGGGGTTAGATACGCAGTATTTT.

The chain recombines TRBV18 with TRBJ2-1; 8 bases fit TRBD2. J lost 6 bases, V lost 0 bases, and 7 bases had no gene match. Germline loops: CDR1 KGHSH, CDR2 LQKENI. This CDR3 is 16 amino acids long. The chain's CDR3 is CASSPPAGGPFNEQFF. The CDR3, as DNA: TGTGCCAGCTCACCACCGGCGGGAGGCCCTTTCAATGAGCAGTTCTTC.

The chain carries TRBV19 and TRBJ1-1, with a weak D call TRBD1 (6 bases). Per germline, CDR1 LNHDA and CDR2 SQIVND (reference sequence). V shed 1 base and J shed 0 bases, with 12 bases lying between them. The CDR3 runs to 16 residues. This CDR3 is CASSIVTGNVNTEAFF. In DNA form, the CDR3 reads TGTGCCAGTAGTATAGTAACAGGGAATGTGAACACTGAAGCTTTCTTT.

V and J are TRBV2 and TRBJ2-7; TRBD2 matches 10 bases. Germline CDR1 reads SNHLY; CDR2 reads FYNNEI. This CDR3 comprises 14 residues. V lost 6 bases to trimming and J lost 2 bases; unmatched junction nucleotides: 4. This CDR3 is CASRTGTSAYEQYF. CDR3 coding DNA: TGTGCCAGCAGGACCGGGACTAGCGCCTACGAGCAGTACTTC.

This chain uses TRBV5-4 with TRBJ2-1; D unclear. The CDR3 is 15 residues long. The ends were cut back, 2 bases at V and 0 bases at J, with 9 bases in the middle. Germline V gene sequence: CDR1 SGHNT, CDR2 YYREEE (reference sequence). The DNA of the CDR3 is TGTGCCAGCAGCTTCTCCGCGAGCTCCTACAATGAGCAGTTCTTC. Its protein product is CASSFSASSYNEQFF. Variable domain in full (rest from reference TRBV5-4 and TRBJ2-1): ETGVTQSPTHLIKTRGQQVTLRCSSQSGHNTVSWYQQALGQGPQFIFQYYREEENGRGNFPPRFSGLQFPNYSSELNVNALELDDSALYLCASSFSASSYNEQFFGPGTRLTVL.

The rearrangement links TRBV30 to TRBJ1-2; D not resolved. Germline CDR1 is GTSNPN and CDR2 is SVGIG (reference sequence). Between the trimmed V and J ends, which lost 1 base and 0 bases, there was a span of 15 bases. The CDR3 is 16 residues long. CDR3 protein: CAWSAPGGGTNYGYTF. CDR3 nucleotides: TGTGCCTGGAGTGCCCCTGGCGGAGGGACTAACTATGGCTACACCTTC. The full variable domain, its missing parts supplied by reference TRBV30 and TRBJ1-2, is SQTIHQWPATLVQPVGSPLSLECTVEGTSNPNLYWYRQAAGRGLQLLFYSVGIGQISSEVPQNLSASRPQDRQFILSSKKLLLSDSGFYLCAWSAPGGGTNYGYTFGSGTRLTVV.

This chain links TRBV2 with TRBJ2-5; D possibly corresponds to TRBD2 (6 bases). This CDR3 contains 12 residues. The germline V gene encodes CDR1 SNHLY and CDR2 FYNNEI. The germline V and J ends were trimmed by 9 bases and 5 bases, with 13 bases remaining between them. Here the CDR3 DNA reads TGTGCCAGGACCACAGGAGGGGAGACCCAGTACTTC. Its protein product is CARTTGGETQYF.

The V gene is TRBV18, the J gene TRBJ1-4; 7 bases fit TRBD1. Germline V gene lookup returns CDR1 KGHSH and CDR2 LQKENI. This CDR3 has 13 residues. V lost 8 bases and J lost 5; bases outside the gene matches: 5. CDR3 amino acids: CASQGQSNEKLFF. The CDR3, as DNA: TGTGCCAGCCAGGGACAGTCGAATGAAAAACTGTTTTTT.

The chain recombines TRBV5-1 with TRBJ2-2, with unresolved D. The CDR3 totals 15 residues. V was clipped by 0 bases and J by 6 bases, with 12 bases between them. Germline V CDR1 and CDR2: SGHRS, YFSETQ. The CDR3 is CASSLGSGRSGELFF. The CDR3 coding sequence is TGCGCCAGCAGCTTGGGTTCAGGCAGGTCCGGGGAGCTGTTTTTT.

The chain employs TRBV19 and TRBJ2-2; TRBD1 might be the D (5 bases). Trimming removed 3 bases from V and 3 bases from J, with 29 bases in between. CDR1 is LNHDA and CDR2 is SQIVND in the germline V gene (reference sequence). The CDR3 runs 21 residues. CDR3 loop: CASSIVPWRRPNQGDTGELFF. CDR3 in DNA: TGTGCCAGTAGTATCGTCCCTTGGCGGCGACCAAACCAGGGTGACACCGGGGAGCTGTTTTTT.

The chain joins TRBV28 to TRBJ1-5, with TRBD1 as a possible D gene (5 bases). V lost 5 bases and J 3 bases, leaving 11 bases between the germline ends. Looked up from germline, CDR1 is MDHEN and CDR2 is SYDVKM. The CDR3 has 14 residues. The CDR3 coding sequence is TGTGCCAGCAGTGGGGCCGAGCCCAATCAGCCCCAGCATTTT. Translation gives CASSGAEPNQPQHF.

The V gene is TRBV27, the J gene TRBJ2-3; TRBD1 matches at 8 bases. The germline CDR1 and CDR2 sequences are MNHEY and SMNVEV (reference sequence). This CDR3 comprises 19 residues. J was trimmed by 0 bases and V by 5 bases; bases with no gene match: 16. The CDR3 is CASSLDRDRRTSSTDTQYF. As DNA, the CDR3 is TGTGCCAGCAGTCTCGACCGGGACAGGAGAACCTCTAGCACAGATACGCAGTATTTT.

The chain links TRBV27 to TRBJ2-2, with 7 bases that match TRBD1. Germline CDR1 reads MNHEY; CDR2 reads SMNVEV (reference sequence). CDR3 length: 15 amino acids. Trimming took 7 bases from V and 3 from J; bases not matched to a gene: 8. CDR3 loop: CASTTRDRYTGELFF. The CDR3 coding sequence is TGTGCCAGCACCACCAGGGACAGATACACCGGGGAGCTGTTTTTT.

V is TRBV5-1 and J is TRBJ2-5, with 12 bases aligning to TRBD2. Germline V gene sequence: CDR1 SGHRS, CDR2 YFSETQ. V trimming: 2 bases; J trimming: 5 bases; junction bases outside the gene matches: 10. The CDR3 has 17 residues. CDR3 region: CASSLKTSGGQAETQYF. Here the CDR3 DNA reads TGCGCCAGCAGCTTAAAGACTAGCGGGGGTCAAGCTGAGACCCAGTACTTC.

The chain has TRBV28 and TRBJ1-5; D is undetermined. The length of the CDR3 is 17 residues. V dropped 1 base and J dropped 0 bases, with 13 bases sitting between them. Germline lookup yields CDR1 MDHEN and CDR2 SYDVKM. CDR3 sequence reads: CASSLLRDVASNQPQHF. Here the CDR3 DNA reads TGTGCCAGCAGTTTATTACGGGATGTAGCTAGCAATCAGCCCCAGCATTTT.

V gene TRBV28 combines with J gene TRBJ1-2; tentatively, D is TRBD1 (5 bases). CDR3 length equals 12 residues. V shed 6 bases and J shed 6 bases, with 11 bases lying between them. Germline assignment: CDR1 MDHEN and CDR2 SYDVKM. This CDR3 is CASSQGWDGYTF. CDR3 DNA sequence: TGTGCCAGCAGCCAGGGATGGGATGGCTACACCTTC.

J is TRBJ1-1 and V is TRBV7-3; D is undetermined. V dropped 4 bases and J dropped 0 bases, with 6 bases sitting between them. This CDR3 has 13 residues. Germline V CDR1 and CDR2: SGHTA, FQGTGA. In DNA form, the CDR3 reads TGTGCCAGCAGCTCGAACTTGAACACTGAAGCTTTCTTT. Its protein is CASSSNLNTEAFF.